A single sample is the source of the 21 T cell receptor beta chains below, sequenced in a study of CD8+CD57+ T cells in acquired aplastic anemia. CD8+CD57+ cell expansion had been shown by flow cytometry in patients chosen for sequencing. The template used for profiling TCR beta VDJ and CDR3 was genomic DNA. TCRdb fed the reads into MiXCR, producing one record per CDR3 protein. The data show hundreds of thousands of distinct CDR3 sequences, with around 50% seen just once and 20% held by the top ten. Sequenced input: sorted CD4+, CD8+, or CD8+CD57+ T cells (not recorded which) from PBMCs. The source of these receptors is a human donor with aplastic anemia.

This clonotype was observed once. At one boundary the junction diverges from the germline segment, which might be a read error. This chain connects TRBV5-8 to TRBJ2-7; D may be TRBD2 (6 bases). The CDR3 has 14 amino acids. The germline V gene has CDR1 SGHTS and CDR2 YDEGEE. The DNA of the CDR3 is TGTGCCAGCAGCCTCTGGGGAGGCTCCCACGAGCAGTACTTC. It specifies CASSLWGGSHEQYF.

This clonotype showed up just a few times. Because it lacks the conserved phenylalanine or tryptophan at the end, this CDR3 is likely a read error. J is TRBJ1-6 and V is TRBV9; 8 nucleotides align to TRBD1. Germline loops: CDR1 SGDLS, CDR2 YYNGEE. The CDR3 totals 16 residues. Trimming took 5 bases from V and 7 from J; bases not matched to a gene: 11. The CDR3 nucleotides read TGTGCCAGCAGTTCTCCACCCGGGACAGGAAATTCACCCCTCCACTCT. It translates to CASSSPPGTGNSPLHS.

This chain links TRBV14 with TRBJ2-3, with a possible D match to TRBD2 (6 bases). Germline-derived CDR1 and CDR2 are SGHDN and FVKESK. The length of the CDR3 is 16 residues. Trimming stripped 3 bases from V and 0 bases from J, with 13 bases between. CDR3 in amino acids: CASSQWVAASTDTQYF. CDR3 bases: TGTGCCAGCAGCCAGTGGGTAGCGGCTAGCACAGATACGCAGTATTTT.

The chain links TRBV10-3 to TRBJ2-6; the match to TRBD1 covers 9 bases. Unmatched junction bases numbered 6, after V lost 8 bases and J lost 1 base. The CDR3 sequence is 16 residues long. The germline gives CDR1 ENHRY, CDR2 SYGVKD. The CDR3 here is CAIEGQGPSGANVLTF. As DNA, the CDR3 is TGTGCCATCGAGGGACAGGGTCCTTCTGGGGCCAACGTCCTGACTTTC.

The V and J genes are TRBV10-3 and TRBJ2-1, with 8 bases matching TRBD2. The CDR3 consists of 16 residues. CDR1 and CDR2 from the germline V gene are ENHRY and SYGVKD. After removal of 8 bases from V and 5 bases from J, the junction contained 14 bases not matched to a gene. This CDR3 is CAIGQGAGGRDNEQFF. The CDR3 DNA follows: TGTGCCATCGGCCAAGGGGCGGGGGGCCGGGACAATGAGCAGTTCTTC.

This chain uses TRBV6-1 with TRBJ2-1; either TRBD1 or TRBD2 may supply D (6 bases each). The CDR3 totals 14 residues. Germline V gene data show CDR1 as MNHNS and CDR2 as SASEGT. The V gene lost 4 bases and the J gene lost 8 bases, with 15 bases spanning the gap. This chain's CDR3 is CASSGPSRGDEQFF. In DNA, the CDR3 is TGTGCCAGCAGTGGACCATCTAGGGGGGATGAGCAGTTCTTC.

There are many counts of this clonotype. CDR3 residues: CASSAGTSGYEQYF. CDR3 nucleotide sequence: TGTGCCAGCAGCGCCGGGACTAGCGGCTACGAGCAGTACTTC. The V gene is TRBV9, the J gene TRBJ2-7, with TRBD2 matching over 11 bases. Trimming at V came to 3 bases and at J to 3 bases, leaving 2 bases not matched to a gene. The CDR3 spans 14 residues. Looked up from germline, CDR1 is SGDLS and CDR2 is YYNGEE. Filled out from reference TRBV9 and TRBJ2-7, the complete variable domain reads DSGVTQTPKHLITATGQRVTLRCSPRSGDLSVYWYQQSLDQGLQFLIQYYNGEERAKGNILERFSAQQFPDLHSELNLSSLELGDSALYFCASSAGTSGYEQYFGPGTRLTVT.

This clonotype was seen repeatedly, ten times or more. The chain carries TRBV14 and TRBJ1-2, with D maybe TRBD1 (5 bases). CDR1 is SGHDN, CDR2 FVKESK, per germline. V was pared by 3 bases and J by 1 base, with 6 bases between. The CDR3 consists of 13 residues. CDR3 loop: CASSQGLNYGYTF. The CDR3 coding sequence is TGTGCCAGCAGCCAGGGACTTAACTATGGCTACACCTTC.

This chain connects TRBV30 to TRBJ2-5; 10 bases fit TRBD2. The CDR3 loop spans 13 amino acids. J lost 6 bases, V lost 4 bases, and 5 bases had no gene match. Germline V gives CDR1 GTSNPN, CDR2 SVGIG (reference sequence). The CDR3 sequence is CAWTSGGAKTQYF. CDR3 DNA: TGTGCCTGGACCAGCGGGGGGGCAAAGACCCAGTACTTC.

With regard to this clonotype: At one end, the junction sequence differs from germline, possibly due to a read error. The V call is TRBV19, the J call TRBJ2-7, with D tentatively TRBD2 (6 bases). The length of the CDR3 is 14 residues. Germline CDR1 is LNHDA and CDR2 is SQIVND (reference sequence). This chain's CDR3 is CASSMQTPGEERYF. Written as DNA, the CDR3 is TGTGCCAGTAGTATGCAGACCCCGGGGGAAGAGCGGTACTTC. Based on the CDR3 plus reference TRBV19 and TRBJ2-7, the full variable domain is DGGITQSPKYLFRKEGQNVTLSCEQNLNHDAMYWYRQDPGQGLRLIYYSQIVNDFQKGDIAEGYSVSREKKESFPLTVTSAQKNPTAFYLCASSMQTPGEERYFGPGTRLTVT.

This chain joins TRBV5-6 and TRBJ2-7; 7 nucleotides line up with TRBD1. CDR3 size: 14 residues. V gave up 4 bases and J gave up 4 bases; unmatched junction bases: 8. Per the germline V gene, CDR1 is SGHDT and CDR2 is YYEEEE. The CDR3 DNA follows: TGTGCCAGCAGCCCCGACAGGGTGACGTACGAGCAGTACTTC. Encoded protein: CASSPDRVTYEQYF.

This clonotype was counted once. The junction and the germline gene differ at one end; a read error may be behind it. J is TRBJ2-7 and V is TRBV10-3, with TRBD1 identical over 7 bases. The length of the CDR3 is 14 residues. Germline V gene data show CDR1 as ENHRY and CDR2 as SYGVKD. The DNA of the CDR3 is TGTGCCAGCAGTCATAACAGGGGACGGAGCGAGCAGTACTTC. Translation: CASSHNRGRSEQYF.

As concerns this clonotype: Given the absence of the conserved phenylalanine or tryptophan at the CDR3 end, a read error is likely. The CDR3 nucleotides are TGTGCCAGCAGATCTGACCAGTCTGGAAACACCATATATCTT. Translation gives CASRSDQSGNTIYL. This chain uses TRBV12-3 or TRBV12-4 with TRBJ1-3; D gene unclear. The CDR3 covers 14 residues. V was pared by 6 bases and J by 1 base, with 10 bases between.

The table lists this clonotype with a count of one. This chain joins TRBV7-6 and TRBJ1-1, with D unresolved. CDR3 length equals 14 residues. Per germline, CDR1 SGHVS and CDR2 FNYEAQ. Trimming pared 0 bases from V and 4 bases from J, leaving 9 bases between. In DNA form, the CDR3 reads TGTGCCAGCAGCTTAGCGCTGGGAAGCACTGAAGCTTTCTTT. Translation gives CASSLALGSTEAFF.

The V gene is TRBV7-2, the J gene TRBJ2-5, with D perhaps matching TRBD2 (5 bases). The V end lost 3 bases, the J end lost 5 bases, and 10 bases lay between the germline ends. The germline gives CDR1 SGHTA, CDR2 FQGNSA. This CDR3 spans 13 amino acids. For the CDR3, the DNA is TGTGCCAGCAGCTTTGGCGGGCTGGAGACCCAGTACTTC. Residues: CASSFGGLETQYF.

This clonotype was found a few times. The chain couples TRBV24-1 to TRBJ2-3, with D unresolved. CDR1 and CDR2 (germline): KGHDR, SFDVKD. The CDR3 length is 13 residues. The V end lost 5 bases, the J end lost 6 bases, and 11 bases lay between the germline ends. CDR3 coding DNA: TGTGCCACCAGTGTTTCAGGTGCGGATACGCAGTATTTT. Translating gives CATSVSGADTQYF.

This chain links TRBV19 with TRBJ2-7, with D unresolved. The CDR3 extends over 13 amino acids. Germline-derived CDR1 and CDR2 are LNHDA and SQIVND (reference sequence). V was trimmed by 3 bases and J by 5 bases, leaving 11 bases between them. The DNA of the CDR3 is TGTGCCAGTAGTATTTACAGTAGCCACGAGCAGTACTTC. Protein product: CASSIYSSHEQYF.

The rearrangement links TRBV2 to TRBJ2-3, with 7 bases fitting TRBD2. Germline V gives CDR1 SNHLY, CDR2 FYNNEI. This CDR3 contains 14 residues. The V and J ends lost 4 bases and 2 bases, in that order; junction bases with no gene match: 3. CDR3 sequence: CASSGGGYTDTQYF. The CDR3 DNA sequence: TGTGCCAGCAGTGGGGGGGGATACACAGATACGCAGTATTTT.

A word on this clonotype: This may be a read error: a much more frequent sequence differs by one nucleotide. This likely comes from a read error, as the CDR3 has no conserved phenylalanine or tryptophan at its end. CDR3 sequence reads: CASSPGLAGGRETQYL. The CDR3 DNA reads TGTGCCAGCAGCCCAGGACTAGCGGGGGGACGGGAGACCCAGTACCTC. V gene TRBV5-5 combines with J gene TRBJ2-5; 14 bases are shared with TRBD2. Germline CDR1 reads SGHKS; CDR2 reads YYEKEE (reference sequence). V lost 4 bases to trimming and J lost 5 bases; unmatched junction nucleotides: 7. CDR3 length equals 16 residues.

This clonotype has at least ten counts. V gene TRBV6-5 combines with J gene TRBJ2-7; 8 nucleotides agree with TRBD1. The CDR3 has 13 residues. J was trimmed by 6 bases and V by 6 bases; bases with no gene match: 7. The germline V gene encodes CDR1 MNHEY and CDR2 SVGAGI. Written as DNA, the CDR3 is TGTGCCAGCAGCGAACAGGGGGGTGGCGAGCAGTACTTC. Amino acid sequence: CASSEQGGGEQYF.

Regarding this clonotype: The conserved phenylalanine or tryptophan is not found at the CDR3 terminus, so this likely reflects a read error. It is unclear where the CDR3 begins or ends on the DNA, so no DNA is shown, and the CDR3 is as TCRdb lists it. This chain links TRBV25-1 with TRBJ2-1; the table's D gene call, TRBD1, was not cross checked with the DNA. The CDR3 is 15 amino acids long, termini counted. The germline CDR1 and CDR2 sequences are MGHDK and SYGVNS. The chain's CDR3 is CASSDRGQGYTERFL.